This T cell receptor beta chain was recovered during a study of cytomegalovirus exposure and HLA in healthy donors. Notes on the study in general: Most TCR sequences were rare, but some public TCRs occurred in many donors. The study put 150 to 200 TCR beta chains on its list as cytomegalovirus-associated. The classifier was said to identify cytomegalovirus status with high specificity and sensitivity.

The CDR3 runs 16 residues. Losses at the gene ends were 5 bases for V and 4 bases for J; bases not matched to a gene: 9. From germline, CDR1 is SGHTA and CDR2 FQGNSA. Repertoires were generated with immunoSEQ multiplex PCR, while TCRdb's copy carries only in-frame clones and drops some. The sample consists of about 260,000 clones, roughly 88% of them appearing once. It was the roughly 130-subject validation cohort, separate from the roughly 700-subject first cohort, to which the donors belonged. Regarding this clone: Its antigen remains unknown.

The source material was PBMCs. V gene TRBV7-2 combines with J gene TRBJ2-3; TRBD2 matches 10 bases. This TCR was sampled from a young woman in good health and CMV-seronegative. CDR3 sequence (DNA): TGTGCCAGCAGCCCAACGAGCGGGAGGGGAGCAGATACGCAGTATTTT. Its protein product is CASSPTSGRGADTQYF.